Each of the 20 T cell receptor beta chains below was sequenced from the same sample in a study of blood T cell repertoires in COVID-19. Sequenced by immunoSEQ multiplex PCR; TCRdb stores in-frame clones only, minus some. The sample includes approximately 260,000 clones, 80% to 90% of them seen just once. Sequencing was carried out using PBMCs or T cells enriched from blood (not recorded which). The receptor source for this set is a woman between 45 and 65 years old who had been exposed to COVID-19.

The V call is TRBV11-2, the J call TRBJ1-4; 9 bases are shared with TRBD1. The length of the CDR3 is 15 residues. Germline values: CDR1 SGHAT, CDR2 FQNNGV. The ends lost 5 bases at V and 8 bases at J; junction bases unmatched: 9. In nucleotides, the CDR3 is TGTGCCAGCAGCCCACGCCGGGACAGGGAGGAAAAACTGTTTTTT. It encodes CASSPRRDREEKLFF.

The chain couples TRBV12-5 to TRBJ1-2; the D is unclear. The V end was cut by 3 bases, the J end by 8 bases, with 13 bases between. Germline CDR1 is LGHNT and CDR2 is FRNRAP. This CDR3 is built from 13 residues. CDR3 DNA sequence: TGTGCTAGTGGTTTAGGCCCCAGAGGAGGCTACACCTTC. Its translation: CASGLGPRGGYTF.

The V and J genes are TRBV20-1 and TRBJ2-5; 11 positions match TRBD2. V shed 6 bases, J shed 2 bases, and the junction held 8 bases outside the gene matches. Germline CDR1 and CDR2: DFQATT and SNEGSKA (reference sequence). The CDR3 has 15 residues. This CDR3 reads CSASLASGGQETQYF. The CDR3 DNA reads as TGCAGTGCGAGTCTCGCTAGCGGGGGGCAAGAGACCCAGTACTTC.

The V and J genes are TRBV2 and TRBJ2-3; D possibly corresponds to TRBD1 (6 bases). Germline CDR1 is SNHLY and CDR2 is FYNNEI. V gave up 1 base and J gave up 2 bases, with 16 bases separating them. The CDR3 contains 17 residues. CDR3 DNA sequence: TGTGCCAGCAGTGAAGAGGTGAGGGGGATAGCCACAGATACGCAGTATTTT. Translation: CASSEEVRGIATDTQYF. Filled out from reference TRBV2 and TRBJ2-3, the complete variable domain reads EPEVTQTPSHQVTQMGQEVILRCVPISNHLYFYWYRQILGQKVEFLVSFYNNEISEKSEIFDDQFSVERPDGSNFTLKIRSTKLEDSAMYFCASSEEVRGIATDTQYFGPGTRLTVL.

The CDR3 protein is CASSQGQSGYGYTF. The CDR3 coding sequence is TGTGCCAGCAGCCAGGGACAGTCAGGCTATGGCTACACCTTC. The chain links TRBV3-1 (or the pseudogene TRBV3-2) to TRBJ1-2; 7 nucleotides align to TRBD1. The ends lost 3 bases at V and 4 bases at J; junction bases unmatched: 5. The CDR3 spans 14 residues. Germline CDR1 reads LGHDT; CDR2 reads YNNKEL (reference sequence).

The J gene is TRBJ2-5, the V gene TRBV5-1; 8 bases map to TRBD2. The CDR3 length is 16 residues. V shed 1 base and J 4 bases; nucleotides not matched to a gene: 9. The germline V gene encodes CDR1 SGHRS and CDR2 YFSETQ. This chain's CDR3 is CASSLSLGGGLETQYF. CDR3 coding DNA: TGCGCCAGCAGCTTGTCTTTAGGCGGGGGGCTAGAGACCCAGTACTTC.

The chain joins TRBV30 to TRBJ2-1, with D unresolved. Per the germline V gene, CDR1 is GTSNPN and CDR2 is SVGIG (reference sequence). The CDR3 is made up of 14 amino acids. V shed 5 bases and J shed 4 bases, with 15 bases lying between them. The CDR3 nucleotides read TGTGCCTGGGACGGCCCGGGTGAATACAATGAGCAGTTCTTC. Its translation: CAWDGPGEYNEQFF.

This rearrangement joins TRBV5-6 to TRBJ2-1; D remains unclear. From germline, CDR1 is SGHDT and CDR2 YYEEEE. This CDR3 spans 15 amino acids. The germline V and J ends were trimmed by 3 bases and 0 bases, with 10 bases remaining between them. The CDR3 bases are TGTGCCAGCAGCTCCTACCCGAGCTCCTACAATGAGCAGTTCTTC. Encoded protein: CASSSYPSSYNEQFF.

V is TRBV18 and J is TRBJ2-6; 7 positions agree with TRBD1. Trimming removed 0 bases from V and 0 bases from J; junction bases left unmatched: 8. The CDR3 loop spans 19 amino acids. The V gene's germline CDR1 is KGHSH and CDR2 LQKENI. The CDR3 here is CASSPPRTGFFSGANVLTF. CDR3 nucleotide sequence: TGTGCCAGCTCACCACCCCGGACAGGCTTCTTCTCTGGGGCCAACGTCCTGACTTTC.

The rearrangement links TRBV5-1 to TRBJ2-2; TRBD2 matches at 7 bases. CDR1 and CDR2 (germline): SGHRS, YFSETQ. This CDR3 is built from 16 residues. The V gene end was trimmed by 3 bases and the J gene end by 0 bases; junction bases not matched to a gene: 5. In nucleotides, the CDR3 is TGCGCCAGCAGCTCTCTCAGCGGGGCGAACACCGGGGAGCTGTTTTTT. Its protein product is CASSSLSGANTGELFF.

This chain uses TRBV6-5 with TRBJ1-5, with D hard to call. Per germline, CDR1 MNHEY and CDR2 SVGAGI. Between the trimmed V and J ends, which lost 5 bases and 5 bases, there was a span of 10 bases. The length of the CDR3 is 13 residues. The CDR3 region has the DNA TGTGCCAGCAGTCTATGGGGAGATCAGCCCCAGCATTTT. Residues: CASSLWGDQPQHF.

The rearrangement joins TRBV7-2 to TRBJ2-3, with TRBD1 identical over 10 bases. The CDR3 extends over 17 amino acids. Germline values: CDR1 SGHTA, CDR2 FQGNSA. The V gene end was trimmed by 5 bases and the J gene end by 1 base; junction bases not matched to a gene: 9. The CDR3: CASSPGQGPLGTDTQYF. The CDR3 DNA reads as TGTGCCAGCAGCCCGGGACAGGGGCCATTAGGCACAGATACGCAGTATTTT. The complete variable domain, with remaining parts taken from reference TRBV7-2 and TRBJ2-3, reads GAGVSQSPSNKVTEKGKDVELRCDPISGHTALYWYRQSLGQGLEFLIYFQGNSAPDKSGLPSDRFSAERTGGSVSTLTIQRTQQEDSAVYLCASSPGQGPLGTDTQYFGPGTRLTVL.

The V gene is TRBV9, the J gene TRBJ2-1, with D perhaps matching TRBD1 (5 bases). Germline V gene data show CDR1 as SGDLS and CDR2 as YYNGEE. The CDR3 runs 16 residues. V dropped 1 base and J dropped 4 bases, with 15 bases sitting between them. The CDR3 DNA follows: TGTGCCAGCAGCGTATTAGGGGCAGCGATATACAATGAGCAGTTCTTC. Amino acids: CASSVLGAAIYNEQFF.

The CDR3 sequence is CASSLSGGAREQYF. CDR3 coding DNA: TGTGCCAGCAGCCTAAGCGGGGGGGCAAGGGAGCAGTACTTC. The chain uses TRBV3-1 (or the pseudogene TRBV3-2) and TRBJ2-7; 10 bases match TRBD2. V lost 4 bases, J lost 7 bases, and 7 bases stayed unmatched. CDR1 is LGHDT and CDR2 is YNNKEL in the germline V gene (reference sequence). The CDR3 is 14 amino acids.

The chain couples TRBV27 to TRBJ1-5; tentative D call: TRBD1 (5 bases). Germline V gene data show CDR1 as MNHEY and CDR2 as SMNVEV (reference sequence). The V end was cut by 6 bases, the J end by 3 bases, with 9 bases between. The CDR3 is made up of 13 amino acids. CDR3 bases: TGTGCCAGCAGCGACAGCCTCAATCAGCCCCAGCATTTT. Protein sequence: CASSDSLNQPQHF.

J is TRBJ1-4 and V is TRBV9, with TRBD1 matching 7 bases. This CDR3 comprises 16 residues. V shed 4 bases, J shed 7 bases, and the junction held 13 bases outside the gene matches. Germline assignment: CDR1 SGDLS and CDR2 YYNGEE. The CDR3 protein is CASSPIGQGGGEKLFF. The CDR3 DNA follows: TGTGCCAGCAGCCCAATTGGGCAGGGGGGAGGTGAAAAACTGTTTTTT.

Notes on this clone: The DNA is omitted, as the CDR3 cannot be located on it reliably, and the CDR3 follows TCRdb's listing. The V and J genes are TRBV6-5 and TRBJ2-1; the table's D gene call, TRBD2, was not cross checked with the DNA. The CDR3 comprises 13 residues, both ends counted. CDR1 is MNHEY and CDR2 is SVGAGI in the germline V gene. The CDR3 protein is CASSPDFRREQFF.

This clone was seen once. The V gene is TRBV4-3, the J gene TRBJ2-2; 8 bases line up with TRBD1. Unmatched junction bases numbered 4, after V lost 4 bases and J lost 0 bases. The germline CDR1 and CDR2 sequences are LGHNA and YSLEER. The CDR3 has 16 residues. This CDR3 reads CASSLRTGSNTGELFF. The CDR3, as DNA: TGCGCCAGCAGCCTACGGACAGGGTCGAACACCGGGGAGCTGTTTTTT.

The chain combines TRBV30 with TRBJ1-3; TRBD1 might be the D (5 bases). The germline V and J ends were trimmed by 8 bases and 2 bases, with 16 bases remaining between them. This CDR3 spans 14 amino acids. Germline V CDR1 and CDR2: GTSNPN, SVGIG (reference sequence). The CDR3 DNA sequence: TGTGCCGGACGTGGAAGGGGTACTGGAAACACCATATATTTT. Its protein product is CAGRGRGTGNTIYF.

This clone was counted between two and nine times. V is TRBV29-1 and J is TRBJ2-3; 10 bases are a match to TRBD1. The germline V gene has CDR1 SQVTM and CDR2 ANQGSEA. The junction had 10 bases not matched to a gene; V was cut back by 8 bases and J by 2 bases. The length of the CDR3 is 15 residues. The CDR3 DNA reads TGCAGCCTCAGGACCGGGACAGGGGACACAGATACGCAGTATTTT. Amino acids: CSLRTGTGDTDTQYF.